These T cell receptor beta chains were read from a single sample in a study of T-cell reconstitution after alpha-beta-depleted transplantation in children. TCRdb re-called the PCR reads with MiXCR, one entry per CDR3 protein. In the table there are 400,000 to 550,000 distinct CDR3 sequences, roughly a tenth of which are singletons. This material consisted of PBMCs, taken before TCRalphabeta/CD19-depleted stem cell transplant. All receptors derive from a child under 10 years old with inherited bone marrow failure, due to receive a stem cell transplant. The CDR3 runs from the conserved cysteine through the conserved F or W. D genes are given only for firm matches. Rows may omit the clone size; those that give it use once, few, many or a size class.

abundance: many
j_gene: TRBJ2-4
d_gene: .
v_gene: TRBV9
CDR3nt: TGTGCCAGCAGCCCCGACGGAGAGGACATTCAGTACTTC
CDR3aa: CASSPDGEDIQYF

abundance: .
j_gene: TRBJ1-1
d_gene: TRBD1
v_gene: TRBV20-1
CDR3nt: TGCAGCCACAGGACAGGGGACACTGAAGCTTTCTTT
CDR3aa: CSHRTGDTEAFF

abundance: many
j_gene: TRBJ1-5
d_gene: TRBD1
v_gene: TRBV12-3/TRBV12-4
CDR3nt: TGTGCCAGCAGTTTGACAGGGGAAGGCAATCAGCCCCAGCATTTT
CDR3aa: CASSLTGEGNQPQHF

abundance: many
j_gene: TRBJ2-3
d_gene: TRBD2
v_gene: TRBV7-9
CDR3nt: TGTGCCACGGGACTAGCGAGCACAGATACGCAGTATTTT
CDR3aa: CATGLASTDTQYF

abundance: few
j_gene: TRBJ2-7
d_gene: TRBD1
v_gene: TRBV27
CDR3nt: TGTGCCAGCAGTCCAGGGGACAGGCCCTATGACGAGCAGTACTTC
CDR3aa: CASSPGDRPYDEQYF

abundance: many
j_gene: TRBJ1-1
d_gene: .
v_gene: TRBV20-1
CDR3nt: TGCAGTGCTAGAGAGGGGGCTAATTACCGCACTGAAGCTTTCTTT
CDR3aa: CSAREGANYRTEAFF

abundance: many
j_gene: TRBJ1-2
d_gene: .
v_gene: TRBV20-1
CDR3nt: TGCAGTGCAAGGGGACTGCTCTATGGCTACACCTTC
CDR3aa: CSARGLLYGYTF

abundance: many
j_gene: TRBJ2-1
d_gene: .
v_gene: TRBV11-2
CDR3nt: TGTGCCAGCAGCACAAGGGCTAGCGCCTCGAAAGGGGGCGAGCAGTTCTTC
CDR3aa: CASSTRASASKGGEQFF

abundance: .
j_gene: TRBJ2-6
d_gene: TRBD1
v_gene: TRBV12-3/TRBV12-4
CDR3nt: TGTGCCAGCAGTTTGTTGACAGGGCCCTCCGGGGCCAACGTCCTGACTTTC
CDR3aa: CASSLLTGPSGANVLTF

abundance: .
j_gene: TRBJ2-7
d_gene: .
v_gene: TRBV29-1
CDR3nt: TGCAGCGTTGTGGGGGAGGACGAGCAGTACTTC
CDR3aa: CSVVGEDEQYF

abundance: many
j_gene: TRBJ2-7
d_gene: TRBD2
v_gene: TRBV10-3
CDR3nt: TGTGCCATCAGTGAGCTGGGACTAGCGGGAAACGAGCAGTACTTC
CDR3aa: CAISELGLAGNEQYF